This note documents a single TCR beta chain sequence. The data belong to a study of blood T cell repertoires in COVID-19. Original processing methods: Amplified reference gene primers provided the basis for estimating nucleated cell counts. Sequencing used immunoSEQ multiplex PCR; TCRdb keeps in-frame clones, though not all of them. The V and J calls and the clone size are those of that table, but D and trimming were determined from the DNA. The sample includes roughly 180,000 clones, approximately 87% seen only once; the top ten take under 25%. This CDR3 has 14 amino acids. Trimming at V came to 7 bases and at J to 5 bases, leaving 7 bases not matched to a gene. CDR1 SGHAT and CDR2 FQNNGV come from the germline V gene.

The sequence derives from a man between 65 and 85 years old with active or convalescent COVID-19. The chain has TRBV11-2 and TRBJ1-1, with TRBD1 identical over 10 bases. The sample taken for sequencing was peripheral blood. The CDR3 is CASTWDRGGTEAFF. CDR3 DNA: TGTGCCAGCACCTGGGACAGGGGAGGGACTGAAGCTTTCTTT.